This record covers a single TCR beta chain. The investigators sampled blood at baseline, at cycle 4 day 1, and at cycle 7 day 1. The sample comes from a study of OX40 agonist ivuxolimab in advanced cancers. The overall study: Of mixed ages from about 23 to 79 and averaging about 60 years, the group was more than 65% male. Among those treated, three patients had partial responses, one with hepatocellular carcinoma and two with cutaneous melanoma.

Generated by immunoSEQ multiplex PCR, the TCRdb table keeps only in-frame clones and is missing some. This sample has more than 45,000 clones, with roughly 81% found just once. V was pared by 4 bases and J by 2 bases, with 16 bases between. The CDR3 is 16 residues long. Germline V CDR1 and CDR2: SGHRS, YFSETQ. The sequencing here drew on CD4+ or CD8+ T cells sorted from blood, taken in a trial of the OX40 agonist ivuxolimab. This clonotype was obtained from an adult with an advanced solid tumor such as melanoma, head and neck, liver or kidney cancer. The V and J genes are TRBV5-1 and TRBJ2-1; D possibly corresponds to TRBD1 (6 bases). The CDR3 bases are TGCGCCAGCAGCCCCAGGGGTACTAACACCTACAATGAGCAGTTCTTC. Encoded protein: CASSPRGTNTYNEQFF.